This T cell receptor (beta chain) was sequenced in a study of blood T cell repertoires in COVID-19. Overall study context: The samples span acute and convalescent COVID-19 from the United States, Italy and Spain.

Clones were read by immunoSEQ multiplex PCR, and TCRdb kept only the in-frame ones, dropping some. The sample gives around 200,000 clones, more than 75% of which show up once; roughly 5.7% is in the top ten. Trimming removed 4 bases from V and 5 bases from J, with 10 bases in between. Germline V gene lookup returns CDR1 SEHNR and CDR2 FQNEAQ (reference sequence). CDR3 size: 13 residues. This rearrangement joins TRBV7-9 to TRBJ2-3; tentative D call: TRBD2 (6 bases). Sample: peripheral blood. This clonotype originated in a man older than 75 with acute or convalescent COVID-19. CDR3 in amino acids: CASSWGLQDTQYF. The CDR3 DNA is TGTGCCAGCAGCTGGGGACTGCAAGATACGCAGTATTTT.